A single sample is the source of the 23 T cell receptor beta chains below, sequenced in a study of identical twins. Each CDR3 protein gets one entry after TCRdb re-called the 5' RACE reads with MiXCR. The sample shows under 300,000 distinct CDR3 sequences, around 15% of them seen only once. Sequences were obtained from memory (CD45RO+) T cells sorted from blood. The receptors shown here come from a young woman in good health.

This clonotype turned up a few times. The CDR3 DNA reads as TGTGCCATCAGTGAAGAGCGGGAGGGTAACGAGCAGTACTTC. Translation: CAISEEREGNEQYF. The V and J genes are TRBV10-3 and TRBJ2-7; 10 positions agree with TRBD2. CDR3 length equals 14 residues. Per the germline V gene, CDR1 is ENHRY and CDR2 is SYGVKD. J was trimmed by 5 bases and V by 3 bases; bases with no gene match: 4.

This chain's CDR3 is CASSSLGLVKDTQYF. CDR3 in DNA: TGTGCCAGCAGTTCACTCGGACTAGTTAAGGATACGCAGTATTTT. The chain employs TRBV2 and TRBJ2-3, with TRBD2 matching 7 bases. With 5 bases clipped from V and 6 bases from J, the junction kept 11 bases outside the gene matches. From germline, CDR1 is SNHLY and CDR2 FYNNEI. This CDR3 has 15 amino acids.

Many counts were recorded for this clonotype. This rearrangement joins TRBV4-3 to TRBJ2-3; D ambiguous. V dropped 1 base and J dropped 2 bases, with 10 bases sitting between them. Germline loops: CDR1 LGHNA, CDR2 YSLEER. This CDR3 has 15 amino acids. CDR3 sequence reads: CASSQGGSVTDTQYF. CDR3 DNA sequence: TGCGCCAGCAGCCAAGGGGGTTCCGTCACAGATACGCAGTATTTT.

This clonotype was counted a few times. The chain joins TRBV7-8 to TRBJ1-4, with a weak D call TRBD1 (6 bases). V was clipped by 3 bases and J by 0 bases, with 14 bases between them. Germline CDR1 SGHVS, CDR2 FQNEAQ. The CDR3 has 17 residues. The CDR3 is CASSLGQRQATNEKLFF. The DNA for the CDR3 is TGTGCCAGCAGCTTGGGCCAAAGACAGGCAACTAATGAAAAACTGTTTTTT.

This clonotype showed up just a few times. This chain uses TRBV15 with TRBJ1-1; D is undetermined. Germline-derived CDR1 and CDR2 are LNHNV and YYDKDF (reference sequence). V lost 0 bases, J lost 7 bases, and 9 bases lay in between. CDR3 length equals 13 residues. The DNA for the CDR3 is TGTGCCACCAGCAGAGAGAGGGCAGGTGAAGCTTTCTTT. Residues: CATSRERAGEAFF.

This clonotype was detected many times. The chain carries TRBV12-3 or TRBV12-4 and TRBJ1-4; no firm D call. Trimming cost V 3 bases and J 5 bases, with 16 bases left between them. This CDR3 has 16 residues. DNA for the CDR3: TGTGCCAGCAGTTTGGATACGACACTCAACAATGAAAAACTGTTTTTT. This gives the protein CASSLDTTLNNEKLFF.

The V call is TRBV20-1, the J call TRBJ2-5; D not certain. In germline, CDR1 is DFQATT, CDR2 SNEGSKA (reference sequence). Trimming took off 0 bases at V and 3 bases at J, with 11 bases between the two ends. The CDR3 has 14 amino acids. In DNA form, the CDR3 reads TGCAGTGCTAGAGAGGGTGGGCTGAAAGAGACCCAGTACTTC. It translates to CSAREGGLKETQYF.

The sample holds many counts of this clonotype. V gene TRBV20-1 combines with J gene TRBJ2-5, with 13 positions matching TRBD2. This CDR3 comprises 18 residues. The germline V gene encodes CDR1 DFQATT and CDR2 SNEGSKA (reference sequence). V was pared by 5 bases and J by 0 bases, with 12 bases of the junction left unmatched. CDR3 region: CSAFPGLAGANYQETQYF. Here the CDR3 DNA reads TGCAGTGCTTTCCCAGGACTAGCGGGGGCAAATTACCAAGAGACCCAGTACTTC.

The rearrangement uses TRBV11-1 and TRBJ2-2, with TRBD2 matching over 7 bases. V gave up 3 bases and J gave up 1 base; unmatched junction bases: 2. CDR3 length: 15 residues. CDR1 is SGHAT and CDR2 is FQDESV in the germline V gene (reference sequence). This chain's CDR3 is CASSFGRRNTGELFF. The CDR3 DNA reads as TGTGCCAGCAGCTTCGGGAGGAGGAACACCGGGGAGCTGTTTTTT.

The gene calls are TRBV10-1 and TRBJ2-1; 10 nucleotides match TRBD2. Germline V CDR1 and CDR2: WNHNN, SYGVQD (reference sequence). This CDR3 contains 16 residues. The V and J ends lost 0 bases and 9 bases, in that order; junction bases with no gene match: 8. CDR3 amino acids: CASSESASGRDIEQFF. CDR3 in DNA: TGCGCCAGCAGTGAGTCGGCTAGCGGGAGAGACATTGAGCAGTTCTTC.

This clonotype was counted ten times or more. The J gene is TRBJ2-2, the V gene TRBV5-6, with 7 positions matching TRBD2. The CDR3 has 17 residues. The J segment lost 5 bases and the V segment lost 0 bases, leaving 10 bases of the junction unmatched. From germline, CDR1 is SGHDT and CDR2 YYEEEE. The CDR3 sequence is CASSLEVSGRGTGELFF. CDR3 nucleotide sequence: TGTGCCAGCAGCTTGGAAGTTAGCGGGCGAGGGACCGGGGAGCTGTTTTTT.

The chain links TRBV7-9 to TRBJ2-1, with 15 bases aligning to TRBD2. This CDR3 contains 16 residues. Germline loops: CDR1 SEHNR, CDR2 FQNEAQ (reference sequence). V lost 10 bases and J lost 5; bases outside the gene matches: 9. The CDR3 sequence is CATRTSGRVSHNEQFF. In DNA form, the CDR3 reads TGTGCCACGCGGACTAGCGGGAGGGTAAGCCACAATGAGCAGTTCTTC. Together with reference TRBV7-9 and TRBJ2-1, the CDR3 gives the full variable domain: DTGVSQNPRHKITKRGQNVTFRCDPISEHNRLYWYRQTLGQGPEFLTYFQNEAQLEKSRLLSDRFSAERPKGSFSTLEIQRTEQGDSAMYLCATRTSGRVSHNEQFFGPGTRLTVL.

The chain links TRBV20-1 to TRBJ2-7; a weak D match, TRBD1 (6 bases). The germline gives CDR1 DFQATT, CDR2 SNEGSKA (reference sequence). V was shortened by 3 bases and J by 6 bases, with 12 bases between the two germline ends. The CDR3 contains 12 residues. For the CDR3, the DNA is TGCAGTGCTAGTAAACAGGGCTCCGAGCAGTACTTC. It codes for CSASKQGSEQYF.

On this clonotype itself: A clone one base away is much larger, so this may be a read error. CDR3 sequence (DNA): TGTGCCATCAGTGGGGACAGGGATACCGGGGAGCTGTTTTTT. This codes for CAISGDRDTGELFF. The chain recombines TRBV10-3 with TRBJ2-2; 9 bases align to TRBD1. CDR1 is ENHRY and CDR2 is SYGVKD in the germline V gene. The CDR3 is 14 residues long. V lost 4 bases to trimming and J lost 5 bases; unmatched junction nucleotides: 2.

The chain combines TRBV20-1 with TRBJ1-1, with D maybe TRBD1 (6 bases). Trimming left V 6 bases short and J 3 bases short, with 20 bases between. The CDR3 length is 15 residues. Germline V gene data show CDR1 as DFQATT and CDR2 as SNEGSKA (reference sequence). For the CDR3, the DNA is TGCAGTGCCCGTGAAGGGGGGGGCGTATACACTGAAGCTTTCTTT. Translated: CSAREGGGVYTEAFF.

This clonotype was seen a handful of times. The rearrangement links TRBV14 to TRBJ1-1; TRBD1 might be the D (6 bases). This CDR3 region has 11 residues. The V gene lost 7 bases and the J gene lost 10 bases, with 13 bases spanning the gap. CDR1 and CDR2 (germline): SGHDN, FVKESK. Here the CDR3 DNA reads TGTGCCAGCAAAAGGGGGGCTGGAGCTTTCTTT. It is translated as CASKRGAGAFF.

This clonotype was seen repeatedly, ten times or more. The chain couples TRBV11-2 to TRBJ2-7; D might be TRBD2 (6 bases). Germline V lookup: CDR1 SGHAT, CDR2 FQNNGV. V was clipped by 0 bases and J by 1 base, with 10 bases between them. The CDR3 consists of 15 residues. The CDR3 is CASSLEGRGSYEQYF. CDR3 coding DNA: TGTGCCAGCAGCTTAGAGGGGCGGGGTTCCTACGAGCAGTACTTC.

This clonotype was observed at least ten times. V gene TRBV12-3 or TRBV12-4 combines with J gene TRBJ2-7; the D call may be TRBD1 or TRBD2 (6 bases each). Deletions cut 4 bases from V and 3 bases from J, with 13 bases between. This CDR3 spans 14 amino acids. CDR3 coding DNA: TGTGCCAGCAGTTCTACTGAGGGGGGCTACGAGCAGTACTTC. This codes for CASSSTEGGYEQYF.

This clonotype appeared a few times. The V and J genes are TRBV30 and TRBJ1-1; D not certain. Germline CDR1 GTSNPN, CDR2 SVGIG (reference sequence). V was trimmed by 0 bases and J by 5 bases, leaving 10 bases between them. CDR3 length: 13 residues. CDR3 bases: TGTGCCTGGAGTGTGGGGATTGGAACTGAAGCTTTCTTT. It translates to CAWSVGIGTEAFF.

The genes are TRBV28 and TRBJ2-7; 10 bases are shared with TRBD1. V dropped 3 bases and J dropped 3; count of bases not matched to a gene: 5. The CDR3 totals 15 residues. Germline V gives CDR1 MDHEN, CDR2 SYDVKM. The CDR3 DNA reads as TGTGCCAGCAGTTTTTATGGGACAGGGGACTACGAGCAGTACTTC. It codes for CASSFYGTGDYEQYF.

The chain links TRBV18 to TRBJ2-7, with D perhaps matching TRBD1 (6 bases). V was cut by 4 bases and J by 7 bases, with 11 bases left in between. Germline values: CDR1 KGHSH, CDR2 LQKENI. This CDR3 spans 12 amino acids. CDR3 amino acids: CASSQQGGEQYF. CDR3 nucleotides: TGTGCCAGCTCACAACAGGGCGGAGAGCAGTACTTC.

The chain combines TRBV12-3 or TRBV12-4 with TRBJ1-5; no firm D call. This CDR3 contains 15 residues. V was shortened by 6 bases and J by 4 bases, with 16 bases between the two germline ends. This CDR3 is CASRSRPERNQPQHF. The CDR3 DNA is TGTGCCAGCAGATCGAGACCGGAAAGAAATCAGCCCCAGCATTTT.

This clonotype was picked up a small number of times. V and J are TRBV20-1 and TRBJ1-5; 8 bases fit TRBD1. The junction had 5 bases not matched to a gene; V was cut back by 5 bases and J by 5 bases. The CDR3 consists of 13 residues. In germline, CDR1 is DFQATT, CDR2 SNEGSKA (reference sequence). This CDR3 is CSAGTGTDQPQHF. Written as DNA, the CDR3 is TGCAGTGCTGGGACAGGTACGGATCAGCCCCAGCATTTT.